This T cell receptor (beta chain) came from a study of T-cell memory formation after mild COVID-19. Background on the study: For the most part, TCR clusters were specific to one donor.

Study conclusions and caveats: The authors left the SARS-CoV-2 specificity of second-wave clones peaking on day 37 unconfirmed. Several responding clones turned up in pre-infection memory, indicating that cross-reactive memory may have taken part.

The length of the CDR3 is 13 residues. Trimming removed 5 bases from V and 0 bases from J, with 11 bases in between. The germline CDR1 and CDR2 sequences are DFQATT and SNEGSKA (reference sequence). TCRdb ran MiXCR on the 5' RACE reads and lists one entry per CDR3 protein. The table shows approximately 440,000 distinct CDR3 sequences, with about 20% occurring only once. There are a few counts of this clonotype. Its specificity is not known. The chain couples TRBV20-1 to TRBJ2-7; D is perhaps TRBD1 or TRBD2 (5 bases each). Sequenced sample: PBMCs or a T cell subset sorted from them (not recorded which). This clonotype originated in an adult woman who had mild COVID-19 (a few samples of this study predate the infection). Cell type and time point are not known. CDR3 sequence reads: CSAPGRNSYEQYF. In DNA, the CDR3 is TGCAGTGCTCCGGGACGGAACTCCTACGAGCAGTACTTC.